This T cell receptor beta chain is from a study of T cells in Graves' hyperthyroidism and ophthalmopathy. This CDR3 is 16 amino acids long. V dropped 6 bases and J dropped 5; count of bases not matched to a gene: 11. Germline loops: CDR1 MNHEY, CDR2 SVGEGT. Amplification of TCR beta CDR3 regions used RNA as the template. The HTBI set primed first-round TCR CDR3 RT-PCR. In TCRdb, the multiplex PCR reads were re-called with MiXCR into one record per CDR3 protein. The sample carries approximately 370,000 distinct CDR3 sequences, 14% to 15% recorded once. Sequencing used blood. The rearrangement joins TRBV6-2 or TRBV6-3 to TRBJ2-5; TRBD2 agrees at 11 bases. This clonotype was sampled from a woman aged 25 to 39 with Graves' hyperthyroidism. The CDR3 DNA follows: TGTGCCAGCAGACCCTTAGCGGGAGGGCCAGGGGAGACCCAGTACTTC. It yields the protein CASRPLAGGPGETQYF.